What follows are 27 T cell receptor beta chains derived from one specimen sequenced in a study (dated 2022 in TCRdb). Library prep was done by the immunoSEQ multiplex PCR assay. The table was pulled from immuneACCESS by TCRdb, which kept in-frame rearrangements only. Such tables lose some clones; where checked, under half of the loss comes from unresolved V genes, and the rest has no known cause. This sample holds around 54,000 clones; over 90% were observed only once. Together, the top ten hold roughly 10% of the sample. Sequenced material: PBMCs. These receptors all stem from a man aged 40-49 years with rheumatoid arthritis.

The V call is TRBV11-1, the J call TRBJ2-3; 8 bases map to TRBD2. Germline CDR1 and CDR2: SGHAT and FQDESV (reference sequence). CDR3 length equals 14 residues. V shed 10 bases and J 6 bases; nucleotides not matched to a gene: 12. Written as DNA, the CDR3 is TGTGCCATAACCTTGCGGGGGGCAGGGGATACGCAGTATTTT. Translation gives CAITLRGAGDTQYF.

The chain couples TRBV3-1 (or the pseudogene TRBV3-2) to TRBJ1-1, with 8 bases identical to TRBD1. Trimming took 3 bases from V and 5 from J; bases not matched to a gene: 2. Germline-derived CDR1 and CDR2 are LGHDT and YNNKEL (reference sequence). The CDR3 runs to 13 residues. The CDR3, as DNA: TGTGCCAGCAGCCAGAACAGGGGGACTGAAGCTTTCTTT. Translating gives CASSQNRGTEAFF.

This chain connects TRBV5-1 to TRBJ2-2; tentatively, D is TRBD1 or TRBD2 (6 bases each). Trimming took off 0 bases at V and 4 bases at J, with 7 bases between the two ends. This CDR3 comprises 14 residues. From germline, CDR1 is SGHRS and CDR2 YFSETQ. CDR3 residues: CASSLEGGTGELFF. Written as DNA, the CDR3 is TGCGCCAGCAGCTTGGAGGGGGGCACCGGGGAGCTGTTTTTT. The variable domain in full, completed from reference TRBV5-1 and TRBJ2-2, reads KAGVTQTPRYLIKTRGQQVTLSCSPISGHRSVSWYQQTPGQGLQFLFEYFSETQRNKGNFPGRFSGRQFSNSRSEMNVSTLELGDSALYLCASSLEGGTGELFFGEGSRLTVL.

In DNA form, the CDR3 reads TGTGCCTGGATCGGGGGGCTTAACACTGAAGCTTTCTTT. Translated, it gives CAWIGGLNTEAFF. V usage is TRBV30 and J usage is TRBJ1-1, with D possibly being TRBD1 (6 bases). Germline CDR1 GTSNPN, CDR2 SVGIG (reference sequence). The CDR3 runs 13 residues. Trimming pared 4 bases from V and 2 bases from J, leaving 11 bases between.

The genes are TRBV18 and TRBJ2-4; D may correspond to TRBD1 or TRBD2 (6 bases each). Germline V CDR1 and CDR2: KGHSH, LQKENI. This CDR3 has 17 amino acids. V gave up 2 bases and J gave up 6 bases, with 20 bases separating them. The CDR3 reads CASSPIGNSGGGNIQYF. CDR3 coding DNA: TGTGCCAGCTCACCAATTGGGAACTCCGGAGGGGGAAACATTCAGTACTTC.

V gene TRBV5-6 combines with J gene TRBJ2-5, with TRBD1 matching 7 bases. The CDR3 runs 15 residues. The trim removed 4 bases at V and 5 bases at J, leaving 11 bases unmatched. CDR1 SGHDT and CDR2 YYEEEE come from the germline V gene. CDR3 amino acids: CASSPLRQGGETQYF. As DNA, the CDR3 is TGTGCCAGCAGCCCCCTACGACAGGGCGGGGAGACCCAGTACTTC.

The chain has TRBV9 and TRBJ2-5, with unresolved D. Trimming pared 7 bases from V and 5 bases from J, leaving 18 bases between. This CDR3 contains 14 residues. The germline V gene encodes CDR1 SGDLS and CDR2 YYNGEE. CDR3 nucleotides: TGTGCCAGCGCCCCCTCCCCCGCACTCGAGACCCAGTACTTC. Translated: CASAPSPALETQYF.

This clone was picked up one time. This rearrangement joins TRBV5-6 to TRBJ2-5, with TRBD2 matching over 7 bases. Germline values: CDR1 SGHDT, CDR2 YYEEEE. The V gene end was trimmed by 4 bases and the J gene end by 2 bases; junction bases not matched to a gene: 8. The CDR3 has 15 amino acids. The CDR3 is CASSLGTTRQETQYF. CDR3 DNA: TGTGCCAGCAGCCTCGGGACTACCCGTCAAGAGACCCAGTACTTC.

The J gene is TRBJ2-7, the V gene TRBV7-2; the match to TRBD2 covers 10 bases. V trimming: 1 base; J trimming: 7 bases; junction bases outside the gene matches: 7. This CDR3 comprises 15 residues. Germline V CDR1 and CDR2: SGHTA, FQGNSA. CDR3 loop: CASSLGSGGVKEQYF. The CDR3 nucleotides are TGTGCCAGCAGCTTAGGAAGCGGGGGGGTTAAAGAGCAGTACTTC.

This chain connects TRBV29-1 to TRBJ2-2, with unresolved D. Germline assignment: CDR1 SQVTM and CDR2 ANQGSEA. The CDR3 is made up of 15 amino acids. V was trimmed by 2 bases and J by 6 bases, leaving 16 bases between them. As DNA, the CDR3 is TGCAGCGTTGAATCCGGCTCAACGGCGCCCGGGGAGCTGTTTTTT. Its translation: CSVESGSTAPGELFF.

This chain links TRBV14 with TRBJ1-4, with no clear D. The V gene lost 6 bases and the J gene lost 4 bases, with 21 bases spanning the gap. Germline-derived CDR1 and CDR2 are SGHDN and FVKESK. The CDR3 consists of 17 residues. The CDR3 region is CASSSRSRRPSNEKLFF. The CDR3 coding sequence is TGTGCCAGCAGTTCCCGGTCGCGACGGCCTAGTAATGAAAAACTGTTTTTT. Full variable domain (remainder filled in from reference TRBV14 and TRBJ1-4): EAGVTQFPSHSVIEKGQTVTLRCDPISGHDNLYWYRRVMGKEIKFLLHFVKESKQDESGMPNNRFLAERTGGTYSTLKVQPAELEDSGVYFCASSSRSRRPSNEKLFFGSGTQLSVL.

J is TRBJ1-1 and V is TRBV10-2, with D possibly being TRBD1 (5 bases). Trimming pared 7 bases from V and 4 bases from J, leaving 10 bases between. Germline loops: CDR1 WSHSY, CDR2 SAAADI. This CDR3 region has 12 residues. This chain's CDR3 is CASNGAGTEAFF. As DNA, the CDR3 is TGCGCCAGCAACGGGGCGGGCACTGAAGCTTTCTTT.

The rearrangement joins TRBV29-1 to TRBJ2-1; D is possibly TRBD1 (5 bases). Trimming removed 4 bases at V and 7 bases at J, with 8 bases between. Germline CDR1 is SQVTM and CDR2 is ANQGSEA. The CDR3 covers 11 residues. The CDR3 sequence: CSVVGVNEQFF. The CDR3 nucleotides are TGCAGCGTTGTAGGGGTAAATGAGCAGTTCTTC.

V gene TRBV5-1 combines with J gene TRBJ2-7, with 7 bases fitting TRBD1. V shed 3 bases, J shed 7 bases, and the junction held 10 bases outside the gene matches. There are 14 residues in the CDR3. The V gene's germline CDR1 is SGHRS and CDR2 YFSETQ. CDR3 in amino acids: CASSSSGQPSEQYF. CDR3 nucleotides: TGCGCCAGCAGCTCCTCGGGACAGCCCTCTGAGCAGTACTTC.

This CDR3 reads CASSHTRGFSPLHF. CDR3 nucleotide sequence: TGTGCCAGCAGCCACACCCGAGGCTTCTCACCCCTCCACTTT. This chain uses TRBV3-1 (or the pseudogene TRBV3-2) with TRBJ1-6; D is unresolved. CDR1 LGHDT and CDR2 YNNKEL come from the germline V gene (reference sequence). CDR3 length: 14 residues. V was trimmed by 3 bases and J by 10 bases, leaving 13 bases between them.

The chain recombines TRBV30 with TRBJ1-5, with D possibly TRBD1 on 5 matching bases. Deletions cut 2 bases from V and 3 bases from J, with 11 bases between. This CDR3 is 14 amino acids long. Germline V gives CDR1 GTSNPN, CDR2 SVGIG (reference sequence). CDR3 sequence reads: CAWSKQGNNQPQHF. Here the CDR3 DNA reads TGTGCCTGGAGTAAGCAGGGTAACAATCAGCCCCAGCATTTT.

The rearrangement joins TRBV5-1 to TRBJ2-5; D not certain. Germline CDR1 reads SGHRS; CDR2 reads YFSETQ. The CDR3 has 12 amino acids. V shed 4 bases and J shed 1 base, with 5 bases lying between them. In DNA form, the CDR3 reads TGCGCCAGCAGCCTTAGCCAAGAGACCCAGTACTTC. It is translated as CASSLSQETQYF.

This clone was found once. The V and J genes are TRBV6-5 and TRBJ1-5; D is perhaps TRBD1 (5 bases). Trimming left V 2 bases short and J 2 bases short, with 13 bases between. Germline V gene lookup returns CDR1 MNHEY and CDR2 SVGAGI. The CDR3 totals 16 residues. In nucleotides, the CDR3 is TGTGCCAGCAGTTACCTAAGGGGAGGGGGCAATCAGCCCCAGCATTTT. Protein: CASSYLRGGGNQPQHF.

CDR3 protein: CASSQDVYSWGYTF. CDR3 DNA: TGTGCCAGCAGCCAAGATGTTTATTCGTGGGGCTACACCTTC. The chain has TRBV3-1 (or the pseudogene TRBV3-2) and TRBJ1-2; the D is unclear. The CDR3 totals 14 residues. Trimming left V 0 bases short and J 8 bases short, with 13 bases between. CDR1 is LGHDT, CDR2 YNNKEL, per germline (reference sequence).

The CDR3 loop reads CASALWNNSPLHF. DNA of the CDR3: TGCGCCAGCGCCTTATGGAATAATTCACCCCTCCACTTT. J is TRBJ1-6 and V is TRBV5-1, with D uncertain. Germline CDR1 and CDR2: SGHRS and YFSETQ. This CDR3 has 13 residues. Trimming removed 7 bases at V and 5 bases at J, with 10 bases between.

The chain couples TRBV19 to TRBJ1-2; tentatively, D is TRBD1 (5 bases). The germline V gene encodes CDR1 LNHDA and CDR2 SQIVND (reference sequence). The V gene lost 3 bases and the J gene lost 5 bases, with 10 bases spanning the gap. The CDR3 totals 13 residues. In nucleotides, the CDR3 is TGTGCCAGTAGTATTAGGACAATTTATGGCTACACCTTC. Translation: CASSIRTIYGYTF.

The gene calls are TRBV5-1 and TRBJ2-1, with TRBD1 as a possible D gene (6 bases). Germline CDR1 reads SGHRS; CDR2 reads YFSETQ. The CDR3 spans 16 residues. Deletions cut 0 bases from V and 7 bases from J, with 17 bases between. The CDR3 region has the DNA TGCGCCAGCAGCTTGGAGTCCATGTTCAGGGGTAATGAGCAGTTCTTC. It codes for CASSLESMFRGNEQFF. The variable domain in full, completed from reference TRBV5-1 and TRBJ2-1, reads KAGVTQTPRYLIKTRGQQVTLSCSPISGHRSVSWYQQTPGQGLQFLFEYFSETQRNKGNFPGRFSGRQFSNSRSEMNVSTLELGDSALYLCASSLESMFRGNEQFFGPGTRLTVL.

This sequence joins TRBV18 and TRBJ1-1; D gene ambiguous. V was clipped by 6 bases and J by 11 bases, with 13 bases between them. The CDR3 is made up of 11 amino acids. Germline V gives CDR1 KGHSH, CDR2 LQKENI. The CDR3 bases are TGTGCCAGCTCCCAGGACGTCCCTGCTTTCTTT. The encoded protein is CASSQDVPAFF.

CDR3 in DNA: TGTGCCAGCAGCTCCCCCAGTATGGCGAACACCGGGGAGCTGTTTTTT. Its translation: CASSSPSMANTGELFF. The chain joins TRBV7-9 to TRBJ2-2; unclear D gene. This CDR3 has 16 residues. V shed 4 bases and J shed 0 bases, with 12 bases lying between them. Germline CDR1 SEHNR, CDR2 FQNEAQ (reference sequence).

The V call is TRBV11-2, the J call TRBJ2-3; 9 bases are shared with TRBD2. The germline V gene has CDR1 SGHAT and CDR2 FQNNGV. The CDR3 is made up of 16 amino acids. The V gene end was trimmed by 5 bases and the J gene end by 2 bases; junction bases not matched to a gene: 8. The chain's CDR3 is CASSPRLADFTDTQYF. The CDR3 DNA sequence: TGTGCCAGCAGCCCCCGACTAGCGGACTTCACAGATACGCAGTATTTT.

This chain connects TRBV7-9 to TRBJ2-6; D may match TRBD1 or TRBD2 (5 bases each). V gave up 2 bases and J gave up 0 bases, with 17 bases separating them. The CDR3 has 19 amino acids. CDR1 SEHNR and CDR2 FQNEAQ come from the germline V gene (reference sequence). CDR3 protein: CASSLPGTPAASGANVLTF. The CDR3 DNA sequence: TGTGCCAGCAGCTTACCCGGGACCCCCGCGGCCTCTGGGGCCAACGTCCTGACTTTC.

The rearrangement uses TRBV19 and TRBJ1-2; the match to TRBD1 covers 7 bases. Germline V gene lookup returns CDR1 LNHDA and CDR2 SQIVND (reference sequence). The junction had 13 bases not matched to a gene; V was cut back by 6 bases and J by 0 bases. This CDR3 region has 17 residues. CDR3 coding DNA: TGTGCCAGTAGACCGGGACAGAGCCCTCGTTCTAACTATGGCTACACCTTC. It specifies CASRPGQSPRSNYGYTF. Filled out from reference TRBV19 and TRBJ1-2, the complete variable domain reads DGGITQSPKYLFRKEGQNVTLSCEQNLNHDAMYWYRQDPGQGLRLIYYSQIVNDFQKGDIAEGYSVSREKKESFPLTVTSAQKNPTAFYLCASRPGQSPRSNYGYTFGSGTRLTVV.